This TCR beta chain was retrieved from a study of blood T cell repertoires in COVID-19. Study-wide context: The United States, Italy and Spain were the sources of the acute and convalescent COVID-19 samples. PBMCs, B-cell-depleted T cells, or T cells were the source of the cDNA or gDNA that made up the material.

Original handling: Amplification with reference gene primers provided the estimates of nucleated cell counts. Produced via immunoSEQ multiplex PCR; TCRdb's table is partial and in-frame only. D and trimming come from the DNA, and the V and J calls and clone size come from that table. The data contain roughly 260,000 clones, roughly 86% of them singletons. CDR1 and CDR2 from the germline V gene are SGHVS and FQNEAQ. V gave up 5 bases and J gave up 4 bases; unmatched junction bases: 7. CDR3 length equals 14 residues. This clonotype was sampled from a man in his forties who had recovered from COVID-19. Sequences were obtained from peripheral blood. The J gene is TRBJ2-7, the V gene TRBV7-8; 8 bases are shared with TRBD2. In DNA, the CDR3 is TGTGCCAGCAGCCTCGACCCGGGGGGGTACGAGCAGTACTTC. This translates into CASSLDPGGYEQYF.